Here is one TCR beta chain with its context. This sample stems from a study of blood T cell repertoires in COVID-19. Those enrolled, adults aged roughly 18 to 89 years, came from under 25 US areas. The study assigned cohorts using participant-reported clinical history. Clones were sequenced by immunoSEQ multiplex PCR, and TCRdb holds only the in-frame ones, with some missing. The table includes approximately 360,000 clones, 85% to 90% detected once. The receptor was derived from a woman in her twenties or thirties with acute COVID-19. Sequencing was done on a sample of PBMCs or T cells enriched from blood (not recorded which).

The CDR3 region has the DNA TGTGCCACCAGCAGAGATGTAGGGGGTAGCACTGAAGCTTTCTTT. This codes for CATSRDVGGSTEAFF. V gene TRBV15 combines with J gene TRBJ1-1; possible D gene TRBD1, 6 bases. Trimming removed 0 bases from V and 4 bases from J, with 12 bases in between. This CDR3 comprises 15 residues. The germline gives CDR1 LNHNV, CDR2 YYDKDF (reference sequence).